Below, 21 T cell receptor beta chains from the same sample are listed, as sequenced in a study of T cell changes during pregnancy in multiple sclerosis. The repertoire was sequenced with immunoSEQ multiplex PCR; TCRdb's copy has only in-frame clones and lacks some. The data contain 70,000 to 100,000 clones, just under 95% of them singletons. The sequenced sample was peripheral blood, obtained in the first trimester of pregnancy. All receptors derive from a female donor with multiple sclerosis, enrolled in a pregnancy study.

This clone appeared once. The chain is built from TRBV13 and TRBJ2-7; D perhaps matches TRBD1 (7 bases). CDR1 PRHDT and CDR2 FYEKMQ come from the germline V gene (reference sequence). Deletions cut 7 bases from V and 3 bases from J, with 13 bases between. The CDR3 extends over 13 amino acids. The CDR3 region is CASNQGGDYEQYF. CDR3 coding DNA: TGTGCCAGCAACCAGGGGGGAGACTACGAGCAGTACTTC.

Only one count was recorded for this clone. V is TRBV2 and J is TRBJ1-2, with D maybe TRBD1 (5 bases). V dropped 1 base and J dropped 5 bases, with 20 bases sitting between them. CDR1 and CDR2 (germline): SNHLY, FYNNEI. This CDR3 has 17 residues. DNA for the CDR3: TGTGCCAGCAGTGAAGTTTTAGTAGGGGTGGATTCTTATGGCTACACCTTC. Residues: CASSEVLVGVDSYGYTF.

The chain combines TRBV7-9 with TRBJ1-5; TRBD1 matches at 10 bases. The V and J ends lost 5 bases and 7 bases, in that order; junction bases with no gene match: 8. Germline V CDR1 and CDR2: SEHNR, FQNEAQ (reference sequence). The CDR3 is 15 residues long. CDR3 nucleotide sequence: TGTGCCAGCAGCCAGGGACAGGGGTTAGGACAGCCCCAGCATTTT. It codes for CASSQGQGLGQPQHF. The full variable domain, its missing parts supplied by reference TRBV7-9 and TRBJ1-5, is DTGVSQNPRHKITKRGQNVTFRCDPISEHNRLYWYRQTLGQGPEFLTYFQNEAQLEKSRLLSDRFSAERPKGSFSTLEIQRTEQGDSAMYLCASSQGQGLGQPQHFGDGTRLSIL.

This chain connects TRBV7-2 to TRBJ2-3; D remains ambiguous. The CDR3 is made up of 13 amino acids. Germline V gene lookup returns CDR1 SGHTA and CDR2 FQGNSA. Trimming shortened V by 4 bases and J by 1 base, and 6 bases separated the two germline ends. CDR3 residues: CASSSLRTDTQYF. The CDR3 nucleotides read TGTGCCAGCAGCTCTCTCCGCACAGATACGCAGTATTTT.

The CDR3 sequence is CAWSRAGGPYTQYF. The CDR3 DNA follows: TGTGCCTGGAGTAGAGCGGGGGGGCCGTATACGCAGTATTTT. The chain uses TRBV30 and TRBJ2-3; 10 bases map to TRBD2. The V gene's germline CDR1 is GTSNPN and CDR2 SVGIG (reference sequence). The CDR3 is 14 amino acids. With 2 bases clipped from V and 7 bases from J, the junction kept 6 bases outside the gene matches.

The rearrangement links TRBV2 to TRBJ2-1; the match to TRBD2 covers 9 bases. The CDR3 spans 15 residues. V lost 7 bases to trimming and J lost 2 bases; unmatched junction nucleotides: 6. Germline V CDR1 and CDR2: SNHLY, FYNNEI. This CDR3 is CASMTGTSPYNEQFF. The CDR3, as DNA: TGTGCCAGCATGACCGGGACTAGCCCCTACAATGAGCAGTTCTTC.

The sample holds one count of this clone. CDR3 sequence: CASSQVNYPGEETQYF. Written as DNA, the CDR3 is TGTGCCAGCAGCCAAGTAAATTATCCAGGGGAAGAGACCCAGTACTTC. The chain couples TRBV14 to TRBJ2-5; a weak D match, TRBD1 (6 bases). CDR1 is SGHDN and CDR2 is FVKESK in the germline V gene. The CDR3 runs to 16 residues. V lost 1 base, J lost 3 bases, and 15 bases lay in between.

The CDR3 coding sequence is TGTGCCAGTAGTATGGGACTTAAAGAGACCCAGTACTTC. This gives the protein CASSMGLKETQYF. This chain connects TRBV19 to TRBJ2-5, with D tentatively TRBD2 (6 bases). The V gene lost 3 bases and the J gene lost 3 bases, with 8 bases spanning the gap. Germline CDR1 LNHDA, CDR2 SQIVND (reference sequence). This CDR3 has 13 amino acids.

The CDR3 loop is CASLQETQYF. The CDR3, as DNA: TGTGCCAGTCTACAAGAGACCCAGTACTTC. This sequence joins TRBV18 and TRBJ2-5; D unclear. The CDR3 has 10 amino acids. Between the trimmed V and J ends, which lost 9 bases and 2 bases, there was a span of 4 bases. From germline, CDR1 is KGHSH and CDR2 LQKENI.

This sequence joins TRBV19 and TRBJ2-5, with a tentative D call TRBD2 (6 bases). Per the germline V gene, CDR1 is LNHDA and CDR2 is SQIVND (reference sequence). This CDR3 spans 14 amino acids. Trimming removed 4 bases at V and 4 bases at J, with 13 bases between. CDR3 residues: CASSTNSGGETQYF. As DNA, the CDR3 is TGTGCCAGTAGTACGAACTCCGGGGGAGAGACCCAGTACTTC.

The gene calls are TRBV5-6 and TRBJ2-1; weak D call: TRBD1 (5 bases). CDR1 is SGHDT, CDR2 YYEEEE, per germline. This CDR3 is 17 amino acids long. The germline V and J ends were trimmed by 0 bases and 0 bases, with 13 bases remaining between them. CDR3: CASSLELSGISYNEQFF. As DNA, the CDR3 is TGTGCCAGCAGCTTGGAGTTGTCAGGGATCTCCTACAATGAGCAGTTCTTC.

This chain uses TRBV9 with TRBJ2-3, with 10 bases lining up with TRBD2. V was clipped by 3 bases and J by 2 bases; unmatched bases: 6. Germline V lookup: CDR1 SGDLS, CDR2 YYNGEE. The CDR3 length is 16 residues. The CDR3 loop is CASSALGLAVTDTQYF. For the CDR3, the DNA is TGTGCCAGCAGCGCCCTAGGACTAGCGGTCACAGATACGCAGTATTTT. Variable domain in full (rest from reference TRBV9 and TRBJ2-3): DSGVTQTPKHLITATGQRVTLRCSPRSGDLSVYWYQQSLDQGLQFLIQYYNGEERAKGNILERFSAQQFPDLHSELNLSSLELGDSALYFCASSALGLAVTDTQYFGPGTRLTVL.

CDR3 sequence: CASSIQGGRSAEAFF. The DNA for the CDR3 is TGTGCCAGTAGTATACAAGGGGGTCGAAGTGCTGAAGCTTTCTTT. J is TRBJ1-1 and V is TRBV19; the D gene is possibly TRBD1 (6 bases). Germline CDR1 is LNHDA and CDR2 is SQIVND (reference sequence). Trimming removed 2 bases at V and 6 bases at J, with 16 bases between. The CDR3 is 15 amino acids.

This rearrangement joins TRBV9 to TRBJ2-3; no clear D. The CDR3 covers 16 residues. Deletions cut 0 bases from V and 0 bases from J, with 11 bases between. Germline V gene sequence: CDR1 SGDLS, CDR2 YYNGEE. The CDR3 DNA reads as TGTGCCAGCAGCGTAGTCCTTGGCAAAAGCACAGATACGCAGTATTTT. Translating gives CASSVVLGKSTDTQYF.

This chain links TRBV2 with TRBJ2-5; 7 bases line up with TRBD2. This CDR3 has 16 amino acids. With V trimmed by 7 bases and J by 5 bases, 16 bases remained unmatched. CDR1 is SNHLY and CDR2 is FYNNEI in the germline V gene. CDR3 sequence: CASKSPRDGAGETQYF. The CDR3 DNA follows: TGTGCCAGCAAATCGCCCCGGGATGGAGCGGGGGAGACCCAGTACTTC.

The rearrangement joins TRBV2 to TRBJ2-7, with TRBD2 as a possible D gene (6 bases). Germline loops: CDR1 SNHLY, CDR2 FYNNEI. The CDR3 is 15 amino acids. V lost 4 bases and J lost 6, with 19 bases in between. The CDR3 loop is CASSGTGTGLTEQYF. CDR3 coding DNA: TGTGCCAGCAGTGGAACCGGGACTGGACTAACCGAGCAGTACTTC.

V gene TRBV27 combines with J gene TRBJ1-1; 7 bases fit TRBD1. This CDR3 is built from 14 residues. Germline-derived CDR1 and CDR2 are MNHEY and SMNVEV (reference sequence). V lost 7 bases to trimming and J lost 4 bases; unmatched junction nucleotides: 9. In DNA form, the CDR3 reads TGTGCCAGCACCCAAGGGGGCTTGGGCACTGAAGCTTTCTTT. It is translated as CASTQGGLGTEAFF.

This clone appeared a single time. This chain connects TRBV30 to TRBJ1-1, with D possibly matching TRBD1 (5 bases). CDR1 and CDR2 from the germline V gene are GTSNPN and SVGIG (reference sequence). CDR3 size: 13 residues. Trimming took off 2 bases at V and 11 bases at J, with 18 bases between the two ends. The CDR3 reads CAWSTPGGILAFF. The DNA for the CDR3 is TGTGCCTGGAGTACACCGGGGGGTATTCTGGCTTTCTTT.

This clone appeared once. V is TRBV2 and J is TRBJ2-4; D gene unclear. The V end lost 7 bases, the J end lost 0 bases, and 16 bases lay between the germline ends. Germline values: CDR1 SNHLY, CDR2 FYNNEI. The CDR3 has 16 amino acids. The chain's CDR3 is CASTSIGSLAKNIQYF. The DNA of the CDR3 is TGTGCCAGCACCTCAATCGGGTCGCTAGCCAAAAACATTCAGTACTTC.

V usage is TRBV12-5 and J usage is TRBJ1-2; D possibly corresponds to TRBD1 (5 bases). The CDR3 is made up of 12 amino acids. Germline CDR1 reads LGHNT; CDR2 reads FRNRAP. With 0 bases removed from V and 14 bases from J, the gap between germline ends came to 13 bases. CDR3 sequence reads: CASGLVRGGETF. Written as DNA, the CDR3 is TGTGCTAGTGGTTTGGTACGAGGAGGGGAGACCTTC.

The chain combines TRBV6-6 with TRBJ1-1; D is possibly TRBD1 (6 bases). The V end lost 2 bases, the J end lost 4 bases, and 14 bases lay between the germline ends. The CDR3 has 15 residues. Germline loops: CDR1 MNHNY, CDR2 SVGAGI (reference sequence). The CDR3 nucleotides are TGTGCCAGCAGTTACCGTCAGGGGTGGGGCACTGAAGCTTTCTTT. Translation: CASSYRQGWGTEAFF.